Listed below are T cell receptor beta chains from one sample, sequenced in a study of cytomegalovirus exposure and HLA in healthy donors. Measured with immunoSEQ multiplex PCR; TCRdb has only the in-frame clones, and not every one. The sample lists under 200,000 clones, around three quarters occurring once. The sequencing sample was made of PBMCs. All receptors derive from a woman in her forties in good health and CMV-seronegative. The CDR3 runs from the conserved cysteine through the conserved F or W. D genes are given only for firm matches. Only part of the rows carry a size: once, few, many, or a class if the clone is expanded.

>TRBJ2-1|TRBD2|few|TRBV5-1
TGCGCCAGCAGCGCCTTGGGACTAGCCATGGGGAATGAGCAGTTCTTC
CASSALGLAMGNEQFF
>TRBJ2-5|TRBD1|-|TRBV9
TGTGCCAGCAGCCTCGAGGGACAGCAAGAGACCCAGTACTTC
CASSLEGQQETQYF
>TRBJ1-5|-|-|TRBV28
TGTGCCAGCAGTTTACCCACAGGAGGCAATCAGCCCCAGCATTTT
CASSLPTGGNQPQHF
>TRBJ2-5|TRBD2|-|TRBV30
TGTGCCTGGAGTGTACGGCGGGGAGGGGAGACCCAGTACTTC
CAWSVRRGGETQYF
>TRBJ2-2|-|-|TRBV29-1
TGCAGCGTCCGTGGGGCCTCGAACACCGGGGAGCTGTTTTTT
CSVRGASNTGELFF
>TRBJ2-1|-|-|TRBV5-1
TGCGCCAGCAGCTTATCTCGCGGGATTAACCACAATGAGCAGTTCTTC
CASSLSRGINHNEQFF
>TRBJ2-5|-|-|TRBV5-4
TGTGCCAGCAGCCTGGGGGTCGCGGGTGGAGAAGAGACCCAGTACTTC
CASSLGVAGGEETQYF
>TRBJ2-5|-|-|TRBV7-8
TGTGCCAGCAGCTTAGGGACCTCTACGGGGGTGGGGGAGACCCAGTACTTC
CASSLGTSTGVGETQYF
>TRBJ1-1|-|few|TRBV6-1
TGTGCCAGCACCCGCCAACGGGTCACTGAAGCTTTCTTT
CASTRQRVTEAFF
>TRBJ2-7|-|-|TRBV21-1
TGTGCCAGCAGCAGCCGAGGACTAGCGGGAGCCGAGCAGTACTTC
CASSSRGLAGAEQYF
>TRBJ1-2|TRBD1|-|TRBV10-3
TGTGCCATCAGATCTACACAGGGGGAGGACTATGGCTACACCTTC
CAIRSTQGEDYGYTF
>TRBJ2-1|TRBD2|few|TRBV6-1
TGTGCCAGCAGTGAATCTAGCGGGGGCTACAATGAGCAGTTCTTC
CASSESSGGYNEQFF
>TRBJ1-1|-|few|TRBV10-1
TGCGCCAGCAGTGATGGAGGGGCGAGGACTGAAGCTTTCTTT
CASSDGGARTEAFF
>TRBJ1-5|TRBD1|-|TRBV18
TGTGCCAGCTCACGCTCGGGACAGGGAGGGCTTCAGCCCCAGCATTTT
CASSRSGQGGLQPQHF
>TRBJ2-7|-|-|TRBV30
TGTGCCTGGAGTCCCGGGACAACGAGCTCCTACGAGCAGTACTTC
CAWSPGTTSSYEQYF
>TRBJ2-1|-|few|TRBV2
TGTGCCAGCAGTGAAGGTGGAGATGAGCAGTTCTTC
CASSEGGDEQFF
>TRBJ2-2|TRBD1|-|TRBV25-1
TGTGCCAGCAGTGACCCCCCCGGGACAGGCATAAACACCGGGGAGCTGTTTTTT
CASSDPPGTGINTGELFF
>TRBJ2-3|TRBD1|once|TRBV18
TGTGCCAGCTCAACGGACAGGGTATTCACAGATACGCAGTATTTT
CASSTDRVFTDTQYF
>TRBJ1-4|-|-|TRBV6-1
TGTGCCAGCACCCAGGGTCGGGAAAAACTGTTTTTT
CASTQGREKLFF
>TRBJ1-4|TRBD1|-|TRBV7-9
TGTGCCAGCAGTCTTACCGGGACAGGGAAACTGTTTTTT
CASSLTGTGKLFF
>TRBJ2-2|TRBD1|-|TRBV5-8
TGTGCCAGCAGACCAGGACAGGGGGTAAACACCGGGGAGCTGTTTTTT
CASRPGQGVNTGELFF
>TRBJ2-5|TRBD2|few|TRBV5-8
TGTGCCAGCAGCCCGCGACTAGCGGGAAGCGGGGAGACCCAGTACTTC
CASSPRLAGSGETQYF